These 24 T cell receptor beta chains were all obtained from the same sample, sequenced in a study of cytomegalovirus exposure and HLA in healthy donors. PCR was performed using 60 Vbeta and 13 Jbeta primers. Sequencing used immunoSEQ multiplex PCR; TCRdb keeps in-frame clones, though not all of them. The sample records 150,000 to 200,000 clones, around three quarters being singletons. Material for sequencing was PBMCs. Receptors originate from a woman aged 25 to 39 in good health and CMV-seronegative.

DNA for the CDR3: TGTGCCTGGAGTGCGGGAGGGATCTACACCTTC. This codes for CAWSAGGIYTF. V and J are TRBV30 and TRBJ1-2, with D unresolved. Germline assignment: CDR1 GTSNPN and CDR2 SVGIG (reference sequence). Trimming shortened V by 1 base and J by 10 bases, and 10 bases separated the two germline ends. There are 11 residues in the CDR3. Based on the CDR3 plus reference TRBV30 and TRBJ1-2, the full variable domain is SQTIHQWPATLVQPVGSPLSLECTVEGTSNPNLYWYRQAAGRGLQLLFYSVGIGQISSEVPQNLSASRPQDRQFILSSKKLLLSDSGFYLCAWSAGGIYTFGSGTRLTVV.

V is TRBV27 and J is TRBJ2-1, with unresolved D. Trimming stripped 4 bases from V and 0 bases from J, with 10 bases between. Germline assignment: CDR1 MNHEY and CDR2 SMNVEV (reference sequence). There are 15 residues in the CDR3. This CDR3 is CASSSTPGSYNEQFF. The CDR3 nucleotides read TGTGCCAGCAGTTCTACCCCAGGCTCCTACAATGAGCAGTTCTTC.

The chain combines TRBV5-1 with TRBJ2-1; 8 bases map to TRBD2. The germline V gene encodes CDR1 SGHRS and CDR2 YFSETQ. This CDR3 spans 15 amino acids. After removal of 0 bases from V and 7 bases from J, the junction contained 6 bases not matched to a gene. The CDR3 DNA reads TGCGCCAGCAGCTTGGTACTAGCGGACCTAAATGAGCAGTTCTTC. Translation: CASSLVLADLNEQFF. Variable domain in full (rest from reference TRBV5-1 and TRBJ2-1): KAGVTQTPRYLIKTRGQQVTLSCSPISGHRSVSWYQQTPGQGLQFLFEYFSETQRNKGNFPGRFSGRQFSNSRSEMNVSTLELGDSALYLCASSLVLADLNEQFFGPGTRLTVL.

The CDR3 loop reads CASSAQTSGVYEQYF. The DNA of the CDR3 is TGTGCCAGCAGCGCCCAGACTAGCGGGGTATACGAGCAGTACTTC. This chain uses TRBV7-2 with TRBJ2-7; TRBD2 agrees at 11 bases. Looked up from germline, CDR1 is SGHTA and CDR2 is FQGNSA. The CDR3 is made up of 15 amino acids. J gave up 4 bases and V 5 bases, and 7 bases lay outside the gene matches.

CDR3 nucleotide sequence: TGCGCCAGCAGCCCCACAATCCGGGACTATACAGATACGCAGTATTTT. Amino acid sequence: CASSPTIRDYTDTQYF. The V and J genes are TRBV5-1 and TRBJ2-3; 7 bases fit TRBD2. From germline, CDR1 is SGHRS and CDR2 YFSETQ. The length of the CDR3 is 16 residues. Losses at the gene ends were 4 bases for V and 3 bases for J; bases not matched to a gene: 11.

The V gene is TRBV5-1, the J gene TRBJ1-2; 9 bases line up with TRBD1. The CDR3 is 14 residues long. The V gene's germline CDR1 is SGHRS and CDR2 YFSETQ. Trimming removed 4 bases from V and 6 bases from J; junction bases left unmatched: 7. The CDR3 loop is CASSPIQGAHGYTF. CDR3 in DNA: TGCGCCAGCAGCCCTATACAGGGGGCCCATGGCTACACCTTC.

The chain has TRBV27 and TRBJ2-7; the match to TRBD1 covers 7 bases. V lost 9 bases and J lost 2; bases outside the gene matches: 13. This CDR3 contains 15 residues. Germline CDR1 is MNHEY and CDR2 is SMNVEV (reference sequence). The CDR3 spells CASQFIGTETYEQYF. CDR3 in DNA: TGTGCCAGTCAGTTCATCGGGACAGAGACCTACGAGCAGTACTTC.

The chain is built from TRBV28 and TRBJ1-2; D is perhaps TRBD1 (5 bases). Between the trimmed V and J ends, which lost 7 bases and 5 bases, there was a span of 14 bases. The CDR3 is 13 amino acids. Germline CDR1 is MDHEN and CDR2 is SYDVKM. The CDR3 loop is CASTGGTFYGYTF. The CDR3 DNA reads TGTGCCAGCACGGGGGGGACCTTTTATGGCTACACCTTC.

This rearrangement joins TRBV12-5 to TRBJ2-5, with D maybe TRBD1 (6 bases). The germline V gene has CDR1 LGHNT and CDR2 FRNRAP. V lost 4 bases to trimming and J lost 3 bases, with 9 bases between them. This CDR3 has 13 amino acids. CDR3 protein: CASGSSGEETQYF. Written as DNA, the CDR3 is TGTGCTAGTGGTTCGTCAGGGGAAGAGACCCAGTACTTC.

The genes are TRBV5-8 and TRBJ1-6; unclear D gene. Germline V CDR1 and CDR2: SGHTS, YDEGEE. V lost 4 bases, J lost 0 bases, and 5 bases lay in between. The CDR3 sequence is 14 residues long. The CDR3 reads CASSVSSYNSPLHF. The CDR3 DNA is TGTGCCAGCAGCGTTAGCTCCTATAATTCACCCCTCCACTTT.

J is TRBJ2-6 and V is TRBV13; D unclear. Germline CDR1 and CDR2: PRHDT and FYEKMQ (reference sequence). Deletions cut 5 bases from V and 0 bases from J, with 17 bases between. This CDR3 spans 18 amino acids. DNA for the CDR3: TGTGCCAGCAGCCCGCTAAATGGGCTGCCCTCTGGGGCCAACGTCCTGACTTTC. Translated, it gives CASSPLNGLPSGANVLTF.

The chain's CDR3 is CASSYGGTGGETQYF. The CDR3 DNA sequence: TGTGCCAGCAGTTACGGAGGGACAGGGGGGGAGACCCAGTACTTC. V and J are TRBV6-6 and TRBJ2-5; 11 nucleotides line up with TRBD1. The CDR3 spans 15 residues. Trimming removed 2 bases from V and 5 bases from J; junction bases left unmatched: 4. Germline CDR1 is MNHNY and CDR2 is SVGAGI (reference sequence).

This sequence joins TRBV19 and TRBJ2-1; D ambiguous. The V gene's germline CDR1 is LNHDA and CDR2 SQIVND (reference sequence). The CDR3 has 14 amino acids. V shed 6 bases and J shed 2 bases, with 11 bases lying between them. The CDR3 loop is CASSSRITYNEQFF. The DNA of the CDR3 is TGTGCCAGTAGCTCGAGAATAACCTACAATGAGCAGTTCTTC.

This chain links TRBV5-6 with TRBJ2-1; no clear D gene. V lost 1 base and J 6 bases, leaving 5 bases between the germline ends. CDR1 SGHDT and CDR2 YYEEEE come from the germline V gene. CDR3 length: 12 amino acids. This CDR3 is CASSLSGNEQFF. CDR3 sequence (DNA): TGTGCCAGCAGCTTGTCGGGCAATGAGCAGTTCTTC.

This clone was observed a handful of times. The V and J genes are TRBV4-2 and TRBJ2-1; TRBD1 matches 10 bases. V gave up 1 base and J gave up 8 bases; unmatched junction bases: 11. CDR1 is LGHNA, CDR2 YNFKEQ, per germline. This CDR3 has 17 residues. The CDR3 region has the DNA TGTGCCAGCAGCCAAGCGGGGAGGGACAGGGGTCTAGATGAGCAGTTCTTC. This encodes CASSQAGRDRGLDEQFF.

The chain has TRBV30 and TRBJ2-5, with D maybe TRBD2 (6 bases). The CDR3 contains 14 residues. Trimming left V 5 bases short and J 2 bases short, with 15 bases between. The germline CDR1 and CDR2 sequences are GTSNPN and SVGIG (reference sequence). For the CDR3, the DNA is TGTGCCTGGGGTGGTGGCGGGGAGCAAGAGACCCAGTACTTC. This codes for CAWGGGGEQETQYF.

The genes are TRBV4-1 and TRBJ2-7, with 10 bases lining up with TRBD1. V shed 4 bases, J shed 4 bases, and the junction held 4 bases outside the gene matches. CDR1 is MGHRA, CDR2 YSYEKL, per germline. This CDR3 comprises 14 residues. The CDR3 DNA reads TGCGCCAGCAGCCTCCGGGACAGGGGTTACGAGCAGTACTTC. This encodes CASSLRDRGYEQYF.

This clone was detected a few times. The chain recombines TRBV5-1 with TRBJ2-7; 8 bases are a match to TRBD1. Germline V gene sequence: CDR1 SGHRS, CDR2 YFSETQ. There are 15 residues in the CDR3. V trimming: 4 bases; J trimming: 3 bases; junction bases outside the gene matches: 9. CDR3 bases: TGCGCCAGCAGCGCAGGACCGGGACAGGTCTACGAGCAGTACTTC. This sequence encodes CASSAGPGQVYEQYF. The full variable domain, rest sourced from reference TRBV5-1 and TRBJ2-7, is KAGVTQTPRYLIKTRGQQVTLSCSPISGHRSVSWYQQTPGQGLQFLFEYFSETQRNKGNFPGRFSGRQFSNSRSEMNVSTLELGDSALYLCASSAGPGQVYEQYFGPGTRLTVT.

V usage is TRBV7-2 and J usage is TRBJ1-2; TRBD1 might be the D (5 bases). This CDR3 has 14 amino acids. Trimming left V 1 base short and J 3 bases short, with 9 bases between. Per the germline V gene, CDR1 is SGHTA and CDR2 is FQGNSA. The CDR3 is CASSLGGGDYGYTF. The CDR3 DNA sequence: TGTGCCAGCAGCTTAGGTGGGGGGGACTATGGCTACACCTTC. The full variable domain, its missing parts supplied by reference TRBV7-2 and TRBJ1-2, is GAGVSQSPSNKVTEKGKDVELRCDPISGHTALYWYRQSLGQGLEFLIYFQGNSAPDKSGLPSDRFSAERTGGSVSTLTIQRTQQEDSAVYLCASSLGGGDYGYTFGSGTRLTVV.

This sequence joins TRBV4-1 and TRBJ2-7, with a possible D match to TRBD2 (6 bases). Trimming left V 2 bases short and J 4 bases short, with 12 bases between. The CDR3 covers 14 residues. In germline, CDR1 is MGHRA, CDR2 YSYEKL. The CDR3, as DNA: TGCGCCAGCAGCCAAAGGAGGGTTAATTACGAGCAGTACTTC. Its translation: CASSQRRVNYEQYF.

The chain recombines TRBV6-5 with TRBJ1-2; D may be TRBD1 (5 bases). This CDR3 has 15 residues. V was pared by 6 bases and J by 2 bases, with 16 bases between. CDR1 is MNHEY and CDR2 is SVGAGI in the germline V gene. The CDR3 sequence: CASSRDPGRNYGYTF. For the CDR3, the DNA is TGTGCCAGCAGCCGGGACCCTGGGAGGAACTATGGCTACACCTTC.

This clone was observed a single time. The V call is TRBV7-2, the J call TRBJ2-7; no clear D gene. This CDR3 region has 13 residues. The V gene lost 3 bases and the J gene lost 3 bases, with 9 bases spanning the gap. The germline CDR1 and CDR2 sequences are SGHTA and FQGNSA. In DNA form, the CDR3 reads TGTGCCAGCAGCTTGGCTGCTTACTACGAGCAGTACTTC. Translated: CASSLAAYYEQYF. The whole variable domain, filled in from reference TRBV7-2 and TRBJ2-7, reads GAGVSQSPSNKVTEKGKDVELRCDPISGHTALYWYRQSLGQGLEFLIYFQGNSAPDKSGLPSDRFSAERTGGSVSTLTIQRTQQEDSAVYLCASSLAAYYEQYFGPGTRLTVT.

The chain links TRBV27 to TRBJ1-5; a possible D gene is TRBD1 (5 bases). With 3 bases removed from V and 3 bases from J, the gap between germline ends came to 6 bases. The germline V gene has CDR1 MNHEY and CDR2 SMNVEV (reference sequence). The CDR3 runs 13 residues. The CDR3 region has the DNA TGTGCCAGCAGTTTGGACATCAATCAGCCCCAGCATTTT. Translated: CASSLDINQPQHF.

V and J are TRBV29-1 and TRBJ2-1; 10 bases fit TRBD2. The V and J ends lost 7 bases and 8 bases, in that order; junction bases with no gene match: 8. Germline loops: CDR1 SQVTM, CDR2 ANQGSEA. This CDR3 region has 13 residues. CDR3 coding DNA: TGCAGCGGATCTAGCGGGAGTATCTATGAGCAGTTCTTC. Amino acids: CSGSSGSIYEQFF.